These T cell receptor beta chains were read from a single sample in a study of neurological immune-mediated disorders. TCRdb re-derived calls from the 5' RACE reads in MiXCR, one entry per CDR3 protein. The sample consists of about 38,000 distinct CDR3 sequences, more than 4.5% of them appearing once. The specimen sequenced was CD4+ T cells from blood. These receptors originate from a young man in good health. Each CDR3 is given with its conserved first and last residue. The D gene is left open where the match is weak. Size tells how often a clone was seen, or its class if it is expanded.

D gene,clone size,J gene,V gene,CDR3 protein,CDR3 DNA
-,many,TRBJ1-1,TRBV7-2,CASSLGFTEAFF,TGTGCCAGCAGCTTGGGGTTCACTGAAGCTTTCTTT
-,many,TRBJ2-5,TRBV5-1,CASSGQGYQETQYF,TGCGCCAGCAGCGGGCAGGGGTACCAAGAGACCCAGTACTTC
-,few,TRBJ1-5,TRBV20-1,CSARTGGGTQPQHF,TGCAGTGCTAGAACCGGGGGAGGTACCCAGCCCCAGCATTTT
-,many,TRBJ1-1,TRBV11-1,CASSSRTSRTEAFF,TGTGCCAGCAGCTCAAGGACGTCCCGGACTGAAGCTTTCTTT
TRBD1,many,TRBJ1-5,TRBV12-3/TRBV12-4,CASSPLDRGSNQPQHF,TGTGCCAGCAGTCCCTTGGACAGGGGGAGCAATCAGCCCCAGCATTTT
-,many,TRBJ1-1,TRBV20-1,CSARDQAGEGAFF,TGCAGTGCTAGAGACCAAGCGGGAGAAGGAGCTTTCTTT
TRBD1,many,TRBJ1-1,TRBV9,CASSVGPGQWNTEAFF,TGTGCCAGCAGCGTAGGACCGGGACAGTGGAACACTGAAGCTTTCTTT
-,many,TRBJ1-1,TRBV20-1,CSAPEEPFGAFF,TGCAGTGCTCCAGAAGAGCCTTTCGGAGCTTTCTTT
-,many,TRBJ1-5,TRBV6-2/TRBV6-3,CATADTMNNQPQHF,TGTGCCACCGCGGACACTATGAACAATCAGCCCCAGCATTTT
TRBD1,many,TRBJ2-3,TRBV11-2,CASSLSRGLTDTQYF,TGTGCCAGCAGCCTGTCCAGGGGGCTCACAGATACGCAGTATTTT
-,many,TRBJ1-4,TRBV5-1,CASSFQGEKLFF,TGCGCCAGCAGCTTCCAGGGTGAAAAACTGTTTTTT
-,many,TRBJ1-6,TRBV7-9,CASSLDQGQSPLHF,TGTGCCAGCAGCTTAGACCAGGGCCAATCACCCCTCCACTTT
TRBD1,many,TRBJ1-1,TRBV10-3,CAISDGTGVRAFF,TGTGCCATCAGTGACGGGACAGGGGTAAGAGCTTTCTTT
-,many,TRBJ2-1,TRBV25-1,CASSDPWAEQFF,TGTGCCAGCAGTGACCCCTGGGCTGAGCAGTTCTTC
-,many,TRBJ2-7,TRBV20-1,CSARGTSEQYF,TGCAGTGCTAGGGGAACATCCGAGCAGTACTTC
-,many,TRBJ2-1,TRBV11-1,CASWGASSYNEQFF,TGTGCCAGCTGGGGGGCGAGCTCCTACAATGAGCAGTTCTTC
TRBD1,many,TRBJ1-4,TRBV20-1,CSAGGTGAGEKLFF,TGCAGTGCTGGGGGGACAGGGGCAGGGGAAAAACTGTTTTTT
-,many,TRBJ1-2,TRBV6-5,CASSYDGNNYGYTF,TGTGCCAGCAGTTACGACGGGAATAACTATGGCTACACCTTC
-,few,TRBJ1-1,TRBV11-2,CASSSTVNTEAFF,TGTGCCAGCAGCTCTACAGTGAACACTGAAGCTTTCTTT
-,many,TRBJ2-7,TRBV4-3,CASSQEAGVPYEQYF,TGCGCCAGCAGCCAAGAGGCAGGGGTCCCCTACGAGCAGTACTTC
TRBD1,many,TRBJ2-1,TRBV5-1,CASSLGGQGAYEQFF,TGCGCCAGCAGCTTGGGCGGGCAGGGGGCCTATGAGCAGTTCTTC
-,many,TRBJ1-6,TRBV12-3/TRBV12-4,CASSLVGALALHF,TGTGCCAGCAGTTTAGTAGGGGCTTTGGCCCTCCACTTT
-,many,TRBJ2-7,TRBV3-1,CASSPHRAAYEQYF,TGTGCCAGCAGCCCCCACAGGGCGGCCTACGAGCAGTACTTC
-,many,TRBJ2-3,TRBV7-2,CASSLADTQYF,TGTGCCAGCAGCTTAGCAGATACGCAGTATTTT
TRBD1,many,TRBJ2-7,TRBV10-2,CASGGTGDYEQYF,TGCGCCAGCGGGGGGACAGGGGACTACGAGCAGTACTTC
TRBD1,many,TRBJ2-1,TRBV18,CASSPGQGPENEQFF,TGTGCCAGCTCACCCGGACAGGGACCGGAAAATGAGCAGTTCTTC
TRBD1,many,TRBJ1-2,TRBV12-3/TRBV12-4,CASSKRGHNYGYTF,TGTGCCAGCAGCAAAAGGGGGCACAACTATGGCTACACCTTC
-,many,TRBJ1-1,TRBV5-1,CASRPPGTKIKMNTEAFF,TGCGCCAGCAGACCCCCCGGGACAAAAATCAAGATGAACACTGAAGCTTTCTTT
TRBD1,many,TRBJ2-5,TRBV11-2,CASSLVSPDRVRTRGETQYF,TGTGCCAGCAGCTTAGTATCGCCCGACAGGGTTCGGACAAGAGGGGAGACCCAGTACTTC
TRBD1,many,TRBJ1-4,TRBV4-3,CASSQGQGNEKLFF,TGCGCCAGCAGCCAGGGACAGGGGAATGAAAAACTGTTTTTT
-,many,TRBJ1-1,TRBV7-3,CASSQGRGIGTEAFF,TGTGCCAGCAGTCAAGGTCGGGGGATCGGGACTGAAGCTTTCTTT
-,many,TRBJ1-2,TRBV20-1,CSARTGAVYGYTF,TGCAGTGCTCGTACCGGGGCCGTCTATGGCTACACCTTC
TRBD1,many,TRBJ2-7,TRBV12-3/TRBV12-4,CASRETGGSYEQYF,TGTGCCAGCAGGGAAACAGGGGGCTCCTACGAGCAGTACTTC
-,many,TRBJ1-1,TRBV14,CASSPRGLMNTEAFF,TGTGCCAGCAGCCCCAGGGGACTCATGAACACTGAAGCTTTCTTT
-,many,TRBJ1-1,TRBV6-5,CASSYLTQNTEAFF,TGTGCCAGCAGTTACTTGACGCAGAACACTGAAGCTTTCTTT
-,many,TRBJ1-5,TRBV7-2,CASSFGADNQPQHF,TGTGCCAGCAGCTTCGGGGCTGATAATCAGCCCCAGCATTTT
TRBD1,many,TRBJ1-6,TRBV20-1,CSAGLQGTNSPLHF,TGCAGTGCCGGATTACAGGGGACAAATTCACCCCTCCACTTT
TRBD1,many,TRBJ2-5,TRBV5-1,CASSLQGQYQETQYF,TGCGCCAGCAGCTTACAGGGACAGTATCAAGAGACCCAGTACTTC
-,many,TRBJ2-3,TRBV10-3,CAINGEGTQDTQYF,TGTGCCATCAACGGGGAAGGGACCCAAGATACGCAGTATTTT
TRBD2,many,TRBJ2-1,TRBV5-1,CASSLGGLARSYNEQFF,TGCGCCAGCAGCTTGGGGGGACTAGCTCGCTCCTACAATGAGCAGTTCTTC
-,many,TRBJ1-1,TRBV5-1,CASTPQGLVNTEAFF,TGCGCCAGCACCCCCCAGGGACTGGTGAACACTGAAGCTTTCTTT
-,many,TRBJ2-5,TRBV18,CASSPASVQETQYF,TGTGCCAGCTCACCCGCTTCGGTCCAAGAGACCCAGTACTTC
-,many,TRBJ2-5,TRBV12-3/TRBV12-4,CASSLGGGLNQYF,TGTGCCAGCAGTTTGGGGGGGGGCCTCAACCAGTACTTC
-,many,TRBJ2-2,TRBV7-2,CASSFWLIYTGELFF,TGTGCCAGCAGCTTTTGGCTTATCTACACCGGGGAGCTGTTTTTT
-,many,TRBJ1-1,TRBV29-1,CSVGGLMNTEAFF,TGCAGCGTCGGGGGACTGATGAACACTGAAGCTTTCTTT
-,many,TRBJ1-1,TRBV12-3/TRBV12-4,CASSFRENTEAFF,TGTGCCAGCAGTTTTAGGGAGAACACTGAAGCTTTCTTT